What follows are 24 T cell receptor beta chains derived from one specimen sequenced in a study of technical replicates of blood from a handful of donors (dated by TCRdb to about 2017). The method behind the library was the immunoSEQ multiplex PCR assay. Drawn from immuneACCESS, this table holds only the in-frame rearrangements with V and J called that TCRdb kept. Clones are partly lost; checked studies trace under half to an unresolved V gene and leave the rest unexplained. Across this sample there are approximately 79,000 clones, with around 90% seen only once. The ten largest clones add up to about 0.4% of the sample. Sequenced sample: T cells isolated from PBMCs. Receptor source: a human donor in good health.

This clone was seen only once. This chain joins TRBV27 and TRBJ1-4; tentatively, D is TRBD1 (6 bases). Trimming took off 3 bases at V and 5 bases at J, with 13 bases between the two ends. Germline loops: CDR1 MNHEY, CDR2 SMNVEV (reference sequence). The CDR3 length is 15 residues. The CDR3 DNA follows: TGTGCCAGCAGTTTCAGGGGACGGACAAATGAAAAACTGTTTTTT. This encodes CASSFRGRTNEKLFF.

The chain links TRBV19 to TRBJ2-5, with D unclear. Germline V gene lookup returns CDR1 LNHDA and CDR2 SQIVND (reference sequence). This CDR3 is 13 amino acids long. Trimming pared 3 bases from V and 2 bases from J, leaving 7 bases between. CDR3 sequence: CASSIEKQETQYF. The CDR3 bases are TGTGCCAGTAGTATTGAGAAACAAGAGACCCAGTACTTC.

This chain uses TRBV5-8 with TRBJ1-1; D might be TRBD1 (6 bases). Germline CDR1 SGHTS, CDR2 YDEGEE. V gave up 4 bases and J gave up 11 bases, with 15 bases separating them. This CDR3 region has 12 residues. In nucleotides, the CDR3 is TGTGCCAGCAGCCCTCGAACAGGGTTGGCTTTCTTT. Amino acid sequence: CASSPRTGLAFF.

The chain links TRBV2 to TRBJ2-2; perhaps TRBD2 as D (6 bases). The V gene lost 5 bases and the J gene lost 0 bases, with 13 bases spanning the gap. CDR1 and CDR2 from the germline V gene are SNHLY and FYNNEI. The CDR3 sequence is 16 residues long. The CDR3 DNA reads TGTGCCAGCAGTTTTGGGACTCCGTCGAACACCGGGGAGCTGTTTTTT. Protein: CASSFGTPSNTGELFF. The full variable domain, completed using reference TRBV2 and TRBJ2-2, is EPEVTQTPSHQVTQMGQEVILRCVPISNHLYFYWYRQILGQKVEFLVSFYNNEISEKSEIFDDQFSVERPDGSNFTLKIRSTKLEDSAMYFCASSFGTPSNTGELFFGEGSRLTVL.

V and J are TRBV14 and TRBJ2-4; 8 bases are a match to TRBD2. The CDR3 is 13 residues long. V trimming: 3 bases; J trimming: 8 bases; junction bases outside the gene matches: 3. Germline loops: CDR1 SGHDN, CDR2 FVKESK. The CDR3 protein is CASSHWGLDIQYF. In DNA form, the CDR3 reads TGTGCCAGCAGCCACTGGGGACTAGACATTCAGTACTTC. Supplemented by reference TRBV14 and TRBJ2-4, the full variable domain reads EAGVTQFPSHSVIEKGQTVTLRCDPISGHDNLYWYRRVMGKEIKFLLHFVKESKQDESGMPNNRFLAERTGGTYSTLKVQPAELEDSGVYFCASSHWGLDIQYFGAGTRLSVL.

CDR3 residues: CSVGGETEAFF. CDR3 coding DNA: TGCAGCGTGGGGGGGGAGACTGAAGCTTTCTTT. This chain connects TRBV29-1 to TRBJ1-1; TRBD1 is a possible D gene (5 bases). CDR3 length: 11 amino acids. The V gene lost 6 bases and the J gene lost 5 bases, with 10 bases spanning the gap. Germline V gene data show CDR1 as SQVTM and CDR2 as ANQGSEA.

This clone was observed a single time. The rearrangement joins TRBV27 to TRBJ1-4, with 9 positions matching TRBD1. The V gene's germline CDR1 is MNHEY and CDR2 SMNVEV (reference sequence). The CDR3 loop spans 14 amino acids. V dropped 5 bases and J dropped 5; count of bases not matched to a gene: 3. The CDR3 loop is CASSRGTGNEKLFF. The CDR3 DNA is TGTGCCAGCAGTAGAGGGACAGGGAATGAAAAACTGTTTTTT. Full variable domain (remainder filled in from reference TRBV27 and TRBJ1-4): EAQVTQNPRYLITVTGKKLTVTCSQNMNHEYMSWYRQDPGLGLRQIYYSMNVEVTDKGDVPEGYKVSRKEKRNFPLILESPSPNQTSLYFCASSRGTGNEKLFFGSGTQLSVL.

The chain is built from TRBV4-2 and TRBJ2-5; 7 bases line up with TRBD2. The CDR3 has 16 amino acids. The germline V gene has CDR1 LGHNA and CDR2 YNFKEQ. Unmatched junction bases numbered 5, after V lost 0 bases and J lost 1 base. The CDR3 loop reads CASSQDQRELQETQYF. The CDR3 DNA is TGTGCCAGCAGCCAAGACCAGCGGGAACTCCAAGAGACCCAGTACTTC.

In its sample, this clone was seen once. V and J are TRBV19 and TRBJ1-5; 10 bases fit TRBD1. V was clipped by 5 bases and J by 1 base; unmatched bases: 5. The V gene's germline CDR1 is LNHDA and CDR2 SQIVND (reference sequence). The CDR3 contains 16 residues. The CDR3 DNA reads TGTGCCAGTAGTCCAGGACAGGGGGGGAGCAATCAGCCCCAGCATTTT. Its protein product is CASSPGQGGSNQPQHF.

The rearrangement joins TRBV25-1 to TRBJ1-4, with D uncertain. V was clipped by 1 base and J by 10 bases, with 7 bases between them. Germline V gene sequence: CDR1 MGHDK, CDR2 SYGVNS. The CDR3 totals 12 residues. Here the CDR3 reads CASSESLVKLFF. The CDR3 DNA follows: TGTGCCAGCAGTGAATCTTTAGTAAAACTGTTTTTT.

The rearrangement uses TRBV7-3 and TRBJ1-1, with 11 bases matching TRBD1. Germline V CDR1 and CDR2: SGHTA, FQGTGA. Trimming took 4 bases from V and 5 from J; bases not matched to a gene: 15. CDR3 length: 18 residues. The chain's CDR3 is CASSSLTIGQGAGTEAFF. The CDR3 bases are TGTGCCAGCAGCTCGCTAACGATAGGACAGGGGGCCGGGACTGAAGCTTTCTTT. Supplemented by reference TRBV7-3 and TRBJ1-1, the full variable domain reads GAGVSQTPSNKVTEKGKYVELRCDPISGHTALYWYRQSLGQGPEFLIYFQGTGAADDSGLPNDRFFAVRPEGSVSTLKIQRTERGDSAVYLCASSSLTIGQGAGTEAFFGQGTRLTVV.

About this clone itself: A junction end diverges from the germline sequence, so it may reflect a read error. The V and J genes are TRBV15 and TRBJ2-7; D gene ambiguous. The CDR3 extends over 12 amino acids. Germline values: CDR1 LNHNV, CDR2 YYDKDF (reference sequence). The CDR3 loop is CATSRDRTVYNF. The CDR3 nucleotides read TGTGCCACCAGCAGAGATCGAACAGTTTATAACTTC.

The genes are TRBV14 and TRBJ2-1; D ambiguous. V was trimmed by 1 base and J by 6 bases, leaving 7 bases between them. The CDR3 totals 13 residues. Germline V lookup: CDR1 SGHDN, CDR2 FVKESK. In nucleotides, the CDR3 is TGTGCCAGCAGCCAAGCTGGAGTCAATGAGCAGTTCTTC. Translating gives CASSQAGVNEQFF.

J is TRBJ2-3 and V is TRBV28, with TRBD2 matching 11 bases. This CDR3 comprises 17 residues. J gave up 7 bases and V 5 bases, and 14 bases lay outside the gene matches. CDR1 is MDHEN and CDR2 is SYDVKM in the germline V gene. The CDR3 spells CASSVLAGLADFYTQYF. The CDR3 DNA follows: TGTGCCAGCAGTGTCCTCGCGGGACTAGCGGACTTTTATACGCAGTATTTT.

V is TRBV2 and J is TRBJ2-1, with D hard to call. Trimming removed 0 bases from V and 4 bases from J, with 4 bases in between. CDR1 is SNHLY, CDR2 FYNNEI, per germline. The CDR3 has 13 amino acids. Here the CDR3 reads CASSEAAYNEQFF. The DNA for the CDR3 is TGTGCCAGCAGTGAAGCAGCATACAATGAGCAGTTCTTC. Supplemented by reference TRBV2 and TRBJ2-1, the full variable domain reads EPEVTQTPSHQVTQMGQEVILRCVPISNHLYFYWYRQILGQKVEFLVSFYNNEISEKSEIFDDQFSVERPDGSNFTLKIRSTKLEDSAMYFCASSEAAYNEQFFGPGTRLTVL.

V is TRBV5-1 and J is TRBJ2-2; TRBD2 agrees at 7 bases. The germline gives CDR1 SGHRS, CDR2 YFSETQ. CDR3 length: 17 amino acids. V dropped 4 bases and J dropped 2; count of bases not matched to a gene: 11. CDR3 protein: CASSPGGSGRNTGELFF. For the CDR3, the DNA is TGCGCCAGCAGCCCGGGGGGTAGCGGAAGAAACACCGGGGAGCTGTTTTTT. Filled out from reference TRBV5-1 and TRBJ2-2, the complete variable domain reads KAGVTQTPRYLIKTRGQQVTLSCSPISGHRSVSWYQQTPGQGLQFLFEYFSETQRNKGNFPGRFSGRQFSNSRSEMNVSTLELGDSALYLCASSPGGSGRNTGELFFGEGSRLTVL.

The chain joins TRBV7-3 to TRBJ2-3, with D perhaps matching TRBD2 (5 bases). The CDR3 is made up of 15 amino acids. The germline V and J ends were trimmed by 1 base and 1 base, with 9 bases remaining between them. From germline, CDR1 is SGHTA and CDR2 FQGTGA. CDR3 amino acids: CASSLIFGGTDTQYF. The CDR3, as DNA: TGTGCCAGCAGCTTAATCTTCGGGGGCACAGATACGCAGTATTTT.

The chain uses TRBV11-3 and TRBJ1-1, with D perhaps TRBD1 (5 bases). This CDR3 region has 18 residues. V was shortened by 0 bases and J by 1 base, with 18 bases between the two germline ends. CDR1 is SGHNT and CDR2 is YENEEA in the germline V gene. CDR3 amino acids: CASSLDLPPGTENTEAFF. CDR3 in DNA: TGTGCCAGCAGCTTAGATCTTCCCCCCGGGACTGAGAACACTGAAGCTTTCTTT.

The chain recombines TRBV6-5 with TRBJ2-1; 8 nucleotides align to TRBD1. Germline CDR1 reads MNHEY; CDR2 reads SVGAGI. This CDR3 has 14 residues. J was trimmed by 5 bases and V by 6 bases; bases with no gene match: 6. CDR3 sequence reads: CASSTLTGDNEQFF. The CDR3, as DNA: TGTGCCAGCAGCACGTTGACAGGGGACAATGAGCAGTTCTTC.

The chain carries TRBV12-5 and TRBJ2-3; 14 bases are shared with TRBD2. This CDR3 comprises 17 residues. After removal of 6 bases from V and 3 bases from J, the junction contained 8 bases not matched to a gene. Germline V gives CDR1 LGHNT, CDR2 FRNRAP. The CDR3 bases are TGTGCTAGTGGAACGGGACTAGCGGGAGACGGAACAGATACGCAGTATTTT. Translating it yields CASGTGLAGDGTDTQYF. Based on the CDR3 plus reference TRBV12-5 and TRBJ2-3, the full variable domain is DARVTQTPRHKVTEMGQEVTMRCQPILGHNTVFWYRQTMMQGLELLAYFRNRAPLDDSGMPKDRFSAEMPDATLATLKIQPSEPRDSAVYFCASGTGLAGDGTDTQYFGPGTRLTVL.

The chain joins TRBV28 to TRBJ2-7; TRBD2 matches at 7 bases. Losses at the gene ends were 6 bases for V and 0 bases for J; bases not matched to a gene: 11. This CDR3 contains 16 residues. Looked up from germline, CDR1 is MDHEN and CDR2 is SYDVKM. The CDR3 DNA is TGTGCCAGCAGCCCCCTAGTAAAGCGGGACTCCTACGAGCAGTACTTC. Protein product: CASSPLVKRDSYEQYF.

This clone was detected only once. This chain uses TRBV5-1 with TRBJ1-1; possibly TRBD1 for D (6 bases). CDR1 and CDR2 from the germline V gene are SGHRS and YFSETQ. The CDR3 contains 14 residues. With 0 bases removed from V and 3 bases from J, the gap between germline ends came to 9 bases. CDR3 in amino acids: CASSLDRAYTEAFF. CDR3 DNA sequence: TGCGCCAGCAGCTTGGACAGGGCCTACACTGAAGCTTTCTTT.

The chain uses TRBV5-1 and TRBJ2-1; 10 positions match TRBD2. Unmatched junction bases numbered 8, after V lost 3 bases and J lost 5 bases. The germline gives CDR1 SGHRS, CDR2 YFSETQ. The CDR3 consists of 16 residues. CDR3 in DNA: TGCGCCAGCAGCTCCTTGGCTAGCGGGAGTAACAATGAGCAGTTCTTC. Translating gives CASSSLASGSNNEQFF.

The CDR3 here is CASSFGGVEYTEAFF. DNA of the CDR3: TGCGCCAGCAGTTTCGGAGGGGTTGAGTACACTGAAGCTTTCTTT. The chain employs TRBV5-1 and TRBJ1-1, with D perhaps TRBD1 (5 bases). Looked up from germline, CDR1 is SGHRS and CDR2 is YFSETQ. The CDR3 length is 15 residues. The V and J ends lost 5 bases and 3 bases respectively, with 17 bases between them.